The present TCR beta chain was sequenced within a study of neoadjuvant nivolumab and ipilimumab in lung cancer. The germline gives CDR1 MNHGY, CDR2 SAAAGT. CDR3 length: 15 amino acids. Trimming shortened V by 5 bases and J by 6 bases, and 16 bases separated the two germline ends. Profiling relied on immunoSEQ multiplex PCR, and the TCRdb table lists in-frame clones only, not all of them. The sample holds about 28,000 clones; approximately 86% are singletons and the top ten take 4% to 6%. The sample consisted of tumor tissue, taken after neoadjuvant nivolumab, alone or with ipilimumab, at or shortly before surgery. This sequence joins TRBV6-8 and TRBJ1-4; D gene unclear. The sequence was obtained from an adult with non-small cell lung cancer. CDR3 region: CASSRRASRYEKLFF. CDR3 in DNA: TGTGCCAGCAGTCGACGGGCTTCAAGGTATGAAAAACTGTTTTTT.